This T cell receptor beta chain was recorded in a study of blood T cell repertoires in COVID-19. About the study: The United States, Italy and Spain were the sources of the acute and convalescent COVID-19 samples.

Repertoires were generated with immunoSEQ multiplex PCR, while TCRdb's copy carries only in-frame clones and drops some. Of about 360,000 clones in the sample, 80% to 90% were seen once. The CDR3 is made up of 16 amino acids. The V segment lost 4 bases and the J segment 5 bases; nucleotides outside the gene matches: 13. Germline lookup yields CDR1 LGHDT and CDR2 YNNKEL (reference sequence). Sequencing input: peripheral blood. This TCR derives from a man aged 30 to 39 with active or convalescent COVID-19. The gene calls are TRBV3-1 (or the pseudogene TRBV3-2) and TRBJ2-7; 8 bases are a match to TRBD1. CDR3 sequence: CASSRRLGQGEDEQYF. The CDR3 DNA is TGTGCCAGCAGCCGACGCTTAGGACAGGGTGAGGACGAGCAGTACTTC.